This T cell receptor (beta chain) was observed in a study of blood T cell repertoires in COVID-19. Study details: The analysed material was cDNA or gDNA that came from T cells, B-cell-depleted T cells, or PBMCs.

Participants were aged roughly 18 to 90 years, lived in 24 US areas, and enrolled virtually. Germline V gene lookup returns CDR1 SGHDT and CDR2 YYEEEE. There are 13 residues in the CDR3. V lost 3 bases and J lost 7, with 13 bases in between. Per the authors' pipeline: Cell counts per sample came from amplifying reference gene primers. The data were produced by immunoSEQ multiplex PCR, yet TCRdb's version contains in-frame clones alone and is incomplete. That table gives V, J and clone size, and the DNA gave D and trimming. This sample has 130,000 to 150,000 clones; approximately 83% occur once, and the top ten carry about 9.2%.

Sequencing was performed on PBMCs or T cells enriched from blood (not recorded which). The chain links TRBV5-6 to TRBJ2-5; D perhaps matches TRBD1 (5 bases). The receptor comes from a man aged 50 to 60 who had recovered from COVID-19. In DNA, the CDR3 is TGTGCCAGCAGCTCGACGACAGTAGGGACCCAGTACTTC. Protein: CASSSTTVGTQYF.